This T cell receptor beta chain was recorded in a study of blood T cell repertoires in COVID-19. As for the study in general: Collection of acute and convalescent COVID-19 samples took place in the United States, Italy and Spain. PBMCs, B-cell-depleted T cells, or T cells were the source of the cDNA or gDNA that made up the material.

Some clones are missing from TCRdb's copy, which holds only in-frame ones; the method was immunoSEQ multiplex PCR. The table shows roughly 190,000 clones, with approximately 80% occurring only once. There are 12 residues in the CDR3. V was trimmed by 6 bases and J by 7 bases, leaving 9 bases between them. The chain has TRBV12-3 or TRBV12-4 and TRBJ1-4; perhaps TRBD1 as D (6 bases). The specimen sequenced was PBMCs or T cells enriched from blood (not recorded which). This TCR was recovered from a man aged 40-49 years who had recovered from COVID-19. The CDR3 spells CASSRDIEKLFF. The CDR3 DNA is TGTGCCAGCAGCCGGGACATTGAAAAACTGTTTTTT.